This is a list of T cell receptor beta chains from one sample in a study of metastatic and nonmetastatic thyroid tumors. Via MiXCR, TCRdb re-called the PCR reads. Here the sample spans approximately 5,200 clones, around 35% being singletons. Sequenced sample: adjacent normal tissue. Receptors originate from a female donor with papillary thyroid cancer or a benign thyroid nodule (not recorded which). Some clones in this sample may be carry-over from other donors' samples. The CDR3 runs from the conserved cysteine through the conserved F or W. The D gene is left open where the match is weak. The listing skips clone size in some rows; elsewhere it reads once, few, many or a size class.

cdr3_aa | cdr3_nt | j_call | clone_size | d_call | cdr3_length | v_call
CAISAGARSYEQYF | TGTGCCATCAGTGCAGGGGCCCGTTCCTACGAGCAGTACTTC | TRBJ2-7 | - | - | 14 | TRBV2
CSANRAGTVYGYTGELFF | TGCAGTGCTAATCGTGCCGGGACAGTGTATGGCTACACCGGGGAGCTGTTTTTT | TRBJ2-2 | - | TRBD1 | 18 | TRBV20-1
CASWRIGGETQYF | TGTGCCAGCTGGAGGATCGGGGGGGAGACCCAGTACTTC | TRBJ2-5 | - | TRBD2 | 13 | TRBV2
CASSEYQQGNSGSYNSPLHF | TGTGCCAGCAGTGAGTACCAACAGGGAAATAGCGGCTCCTATAATTCACCCCTCCACTTT | TRBJ1-6 | - | - | 20 | TRBV2
CSAQASPYEQYF | TGCAGTGCTCAGGCCAGCCCCTACGAGCAGTACTTC | TRBJ2-7 | - | - | 12 | TRBV20-1
CASSIAPGERETQYF | TGTGCCAGTAGTATAGCCCCGGGAGAAAGAGAGACCCAGTACTTC | TRBJ2-5 | few | - | 15 | TRBV19
CASRMGRNNYAYTF | TGTGCCAGCAGAATGGGACGAAACAACTATGCCTACACCTTC | TRBJ1-2 | - | - | 14 | TRBV11-2
CASSIGTSGNREQFF | TGTGCCAGTAGTATAGGGACTAGCGGGAACAGGGAGCAGTTCTTC | TRBJ2-1 | few | TRBD2 | 15 | TRBV19
CASSLLVSSGQGQYF | TGTGCCAGCAGTTTATTAGTATCTTCCGGGCAGGGACAGTACTTC | TRBJ2-7 | - | - | 15 | TRBV12-3/TRBV12-4
CASSSTGERNTIYF | TGTGCCAGCAGCAGCACAGGGGAGCGAAACACCATATATTTT | TRBJ1-3 | large | TRBD1 | 14 | TRBV7-6
CASTGQGGSPLHF | TGTGCCAGCACCGGACAGGGGGGTTCACCCCTCCACTTT | TRBJ1-6 | few | TRBD1 | 13 | TRBV6-1
CASSLLGDTQYF | TGTGCCAGCAGCTTACTTGGGGATACGCAGTATTTT | TRBJ2-3 | few | - | 12 | TRBV7-2
CASSFSPNTEAFF | TGTGCCAGCAGTTTTTCCCCGAACACTGAAGCTTTCTTC | TRBJ1-1 | few | - | 13 | TRBV12-3/TRBV12-4
CAWSVGTHNEKLFF | TGTGCCTGGAGTGTGGGGACTCATAATGAAAAACTGTTTTTT | TRBJ1-4 | - | - | 14 | TRBV30
CASSPRDRVQYF | TGTGCCAGCAGCCCCCGGGACAGGGTGCAGTATTTT | TRBJ2-3 | - | TRBD1 | 12 | TRBV2
CASSSHPRSGYTF | TGTGCCAGCAGCTCCCATCCTCGGTCAGGCTACACCTTC | TRBJ1-2 | - | - | 13 | TRBV9
CASSNRGTSITDTQYF | TGTGCCAGTAGTAATCGGGGGACCTCGATCACAGATACGCAGTATTTT | TRBJ2-3 | few | - | 16 | TRBV19
CASSTFGAVTDTQYF | TGTGCCAGCAGCACTTTCGGAGCTGTCACAGATACGCAGTATTTT | TRBJ2-3 | - | - | 15 | TRBV7-2
CAWRPSWGELFF | TGTGCCTGGAGACCCTCGTGGGGGGAGCTGTTTTTT | TRBJ2-2 | - | - | 12 | TRBV30
CASSFQGYDQYF | TGTGCCAGCAGCTTTCAGGGCTACGATCAGTACTTC | TRBJ2-7 | few | - | 12 | TRBV7-2
CASTGLHLVNYGYTF | TGTGCCAGCACGGGCCTTCATTTAGTTAACTATGGCTACACCTTC | TRBJ1-2 | - | - | 15 | TRBV9
CASSEPGLARHEQYF | TGCGCCAGCAGTGAGCCGGGACTAGCGCGTCACGAGCAGTACTTC | TRBJ2-7 | few | TRBD2 | 15 | TRBV10-2
CASSRRQGVARGELFF | TGTGCCAGCAGTCGGAGACAGGGAGTGGCCCGGGGGGAGCTGTTTTTT | TRBJ2-2 | few | TRBD1 | 16 | TRBV28
CASSAYRGSETQYF | TGTGCCAGCAGCGCGTACAGGGGGTCGGAGACCCAGTACTTC | TRBJ2-5 | - | TRBD1 | 14 | TRBV2
CASGSKGGTDTQYF | TGTGCCAGCGGCTCTAAGGGGGGCACAGATACGCAGTATTTT | TRBJ2-3 | few | - | 14 | TRBV6-1
CASSSYHRLGTDTQYF | TGTGCCAGCAGCAGTTACCACCGGCTGGGCACAGATACGCAGTATTTT | TRBJ2-3 | many | - | 16 | TRBV5-5
CASSEEETGVNGYTF | TGTGCCAGCAGCGAAGAAGAGACAGGGGTCAATGGCTACACCTTC | TRBJ1-2 | few | TRBD1 | 15 | TRBV14
CASSHRGPNSPLHF | TGTGCCAGTAGTCATCGGGGACCGAATTCACCCCTCCACTTT | TRBJ1-6 | - | - | 14 | TRBV19
CASRRSVRVNTEAFF | TGTGCCAGCAGACGTTCGGTGAGGGTGAACACTGAAGCTTTCTTT | TRBJ1-1 | - | - | 15 | TRBV11-1
CSAVSGGLKTQYF | TGCAGTGCTGTTAGCGGGGGGTTGAAGACCCAGTACTTC | TRBJ2-5 | - | TRBD2 | 13 | TRBV20-1
CASSVGATTYEQYF | TGTGCCAGCAGCGTAGGGGCGACAACATACGAGCAGTACTTC | TRBJ2-7 | - | - | 14 | TRBV27
CNALYSTGYEAFF | TGCAACGCCTTGTACAGTACAGGGTATGAAGCTTTCTTT | TRBJ1-1 | medium-sized | - | 13 | TRBV29-1
CSAGRTNSPLHF | TGCAGTGCCGGTAGGACCAATTCACCCCTCCACTTT | TRBJ1-6 | - | - | 12 | TRBV20-1